The rows below give T cell receptor beta chains drawn from one sample of a study of CD8+ T cells in alopecia areata. This table comes from immunoSEQ multiplex PCR, and its TCRdb copy is limited to in-frame clones, with some not included. The table includes tens of thousands of clones, around 50% detected once. The sequenced sample was NKG2D-high CD8+ T cells sorted from blood. The receptor set was obtained from a human donor with alopecia areata. Each CDR3 is given with its conserved first and last residue. A D gene is named only where the DNA matches it firmly. The listing skips clone size in some rows; elsewhere it reads once, few, many or a size class.

clone_size | j_call | v_call | d_call | cdr3_nt | cdr3_aa
NA | TRBJ2-7 | TRBV4-1 | NA | TGCGCCAGCAGCCCTCCCGGAGCAGGGGGGCTCGAGCAGTACTTC | CASSPPGAGGLEQYF
medium-sized | TRBJ2-5 | TRBV4-3 | NA | TGCGCCAGCAGCCAAGATGGGGCGGAAGAGACCCAGTACTTC | CASSQDGAEETQYF
NA | TRBJ2-7 | TRBV7-9 | TRBD1 | TGTGCCAGCAGCTTCCGGGACAGGGGACAGGACGAGCAGTACTTC | CASSFRDRGQDEQYF
NA | TRBJ1-1 | TRBV7-6 | NA | TGTGCCAGCAGCTTAGGACTCGAGGGGACTGAAGCTTTCTTT | CASSLGLEGTEAFF
once | TRBJ2-1 | TRBV4-3 | TRBD2 | TGCGCCAGCAGCCAGGCATGGGATAGCGGGATCGCCAATGAGCAGTTCTTC | CASSQAWDSGIANEQFF
NA | TRBJ1-1 | TRBV5-6 | TRBD1 | TGTGCCAGCAGCTCTACCATTGCTCGGACAGGACCCACTGAAGCTTTCTTT | CASSSTIARTGPTEAFF
NA | TRBJ2-2 | TRBV5-1 | TRBD2 | TGCGCCAGCAGCTTGGTGTTATGGACTAGCCATCTGGTCGCCGGGGAGCTGTTTTTT | CASSLVLWTSHLVAGELFF
few | TRBJ2-2 | TRBV11-2 | NA | TGTGCCAGCAGCTTAGAGTCATCCGGACTCGTGGCCGGGGAGCTGTTTTTT | CASSLESSGLVAGELFF
few | TRBJ2-3 | TRBV4-1 | NA | TGCGCCAGCAGCCTCCAGCACAGAAGCACAGATACGCAGTATTTT | CASSLQHRSTDTQYF
few | TRBJ2-2 | TRBV29-1 | NA | TGCAGCGTTGTGACAGGCCCCGGGGAGCTGTTTTTT | CSVVTGPGELFF
few | TRBJ1-3 | TRBV5-6 | NA | TGTGCCAGCAGCTTGTGGGGATCTGGAAACACCATATATTTT | CASSLWGSGNTIYF
NA | TRBJ1-1 | TRBV7-8 | TRBD1 | TGTGCCAGCAGCTTAGGGAGGCCGACAGGGGGCGAGAACACTGAAGCTTTCTTT | CASSLGRPTGGENTEAFF
few | TRBJ2-3 | TRBV7-9 | NA | TGTGCCAGCAGCACCCATCTAGCGCACACAGATACGCAGTATTTT | CASSTHLAHTDTQYF
NA | TRBJ2-7 | TRBV20-1 | NA | TGCAGTGCTCCCTTGGTCTACGAGCAGTACTTC | CSAPLVYEQYF
NA | TRBJ2-1 | TRBV6-8 | TRBD2 | TGTGCCAGCAGTTACTGCTTGGCGGGAGGGCTCATTGAGCAGTTCTTC | CASSYCLAGGLIEQFF
NA | TRBJ2-7 | TRBV30 | NA | TGTGCCTGGACTTCCCGGGATAGGTCCTACGAGCAGTACTTC | CAWTSRDRSYEQYF
NA | TRBJ2-2 | TRBV9 | NA | TGTGCCAGCAGCACAGCGCCGAACACCGGGGAGCTGTTTTTT | CASSTAPNTGELFF
NA | TRBJ2-3 | TRBV7-9 | NA | TGTGCCAGCAGTCAAATAGGAGGCAGTAGCACAGATACGCAGTATTTT | CASSQIGGSSTDTQYF
few | TRBJ1-1 | TRBV2 | TRBD1 | TGTGCCAGCCCTCTTAGGACAGGCGAGAACACTGAAGCTTTCTTT | CASPLRTGENTEAFF
NA | TRBJ1-3 | TRBV19 | NA | TGTGCCAGTAGCGAAACAAGATACTCTGGAAACACCATATATTTT | CASSETRYSGNTIYF
NA | TRBJ2-2 | TRBV19 | NA | TGTGCCAGTAGTTTGGCAGCTTACACCGGGGAGCTGTTTTTT | CASSLAAYTGELFF
NA | TRBJ2-7 | TRBV27 | TRBD2 | TGTGCCAGCAGCCTAAGCGGGGGCCGCTCCTACGAGCAGTACTTC | CASSLSGGRSYEQYF
NA | TRBJ2-2 | TRBV2 | TRBD1 | TGTGCCAGCATGACAGGGAAATTGGCCGGGGAGCTGTTTTTT | CASMTGKLAGELFF
few | TRBJ2-7 | TRBV27 | NA | TGTGCCAGCAGTACCGTTGACAAGGCCCCGTTCGAGCAGTACTTC | CASSTVDKAPFEQYF
NA | TRBJ1-1 | TRBV7-9 | NA | TGTGCCAGCAGCTTCTTCGGTGAGAACACTGAAGCTTTCTTT | CASSFFGENTEAFF
NA | TRBJ2-2 | TRBV7-2 | NA | TGTGCCAGCAGCCTAGGGGGGAACACCGGGGAGCTGTTTTTT | CASSLGGNTGELFF
once | TRBJ1-1 | TRBV9 | NA | TGTGCCAGCAGCGTCTACCCGGGGGGCACTGAAGCTTTCTTT | CASSVYPGGTEAFF
few | TRBJ1-5 | TRBV7-9 | NA | TGTGCCAGCAGCTCAGGACAGTACAATCAGCCCCAGCATTTT | CASSSGQYNQPQHF
NA | TRBJ2-7 | TRBV5-4 | TRBD1 | TGTGCCAGCAGCCCGGGACAGGGTGGCTACGAGCAGTACTTC | CASSPGQGGYEQYF
NA | TRBJ2-2 | TRBV6-5 | TRBD2 | TGTGCCAGCAGTTACTCGTCGCTAGCGGGGACCGGGGAGCTGTTTTTT | CASSYSSLAGTGELFF
NA | TRBJ2-3 | TRBV4-2 | TRBD1 | TGTGCCAGCAGCGAGGACAGGAGTATCACAGATACGCAGTATTTT | CASSEDRSITDTQYF
NA | TRBJ1-5 | TRBV4-3 | NA | TGCGCCAGCAGCCAAGAAAGAGGGGTCAATCAGCCCCAGCATTTT | CASSQERGVNQPQHF
NA | TRBJ1-2 | TRBV29-1 | TRBD1 | TGCAGCGTTGGGGGGACAGGGATTAACGGCTACACCTTC | CSVGGTGINGYTF